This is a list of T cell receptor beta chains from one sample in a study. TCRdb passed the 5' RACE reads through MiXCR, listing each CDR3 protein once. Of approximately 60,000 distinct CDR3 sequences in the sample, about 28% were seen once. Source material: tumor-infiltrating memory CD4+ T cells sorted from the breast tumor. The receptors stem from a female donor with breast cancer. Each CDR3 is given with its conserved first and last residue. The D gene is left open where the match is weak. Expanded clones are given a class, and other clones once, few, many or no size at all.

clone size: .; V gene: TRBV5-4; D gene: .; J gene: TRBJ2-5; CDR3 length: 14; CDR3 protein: CASSLEGPRETQYF; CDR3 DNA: TGTGCCAGCAGCTTGGAGGGACCGCGGGAGACCCAGTACTTC
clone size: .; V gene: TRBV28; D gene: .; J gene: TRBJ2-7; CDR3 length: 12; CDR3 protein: CASGAGLGEQYF; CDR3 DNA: TGTGCCTCAGGGGCAGGGCTGGGCGAGCAGTACTTC
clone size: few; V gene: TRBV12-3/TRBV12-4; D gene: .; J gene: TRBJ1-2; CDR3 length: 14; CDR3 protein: CASSLAAGAHGYTF; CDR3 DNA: TGTGCCAGCAGTTTAGCCGCAGGGGCTCATGGCTACACCTTC
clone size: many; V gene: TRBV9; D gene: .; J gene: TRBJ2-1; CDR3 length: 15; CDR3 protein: CASSLGISSYNEQFF; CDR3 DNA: TGTGCCAGCAGCTTAGGGATAAGCTCCTACAATGAGCAGTTCTTC
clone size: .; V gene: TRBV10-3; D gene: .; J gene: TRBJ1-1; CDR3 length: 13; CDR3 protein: CAVSAAENTEAFF; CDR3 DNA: TGTGCCGTCAGTGCCGCGGAAAACACTGAAGCTTTCTTT
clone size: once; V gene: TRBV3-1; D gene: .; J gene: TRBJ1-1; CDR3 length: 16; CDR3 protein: CASSQGPTGGTNEAFF; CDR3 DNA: TGTGCCAGCAGCCAAGGTCCCACAGGTGGAACAAATGAAGCTTTCTTT
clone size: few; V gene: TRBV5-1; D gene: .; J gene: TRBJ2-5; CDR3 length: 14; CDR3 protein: CASSLARKQETQYF; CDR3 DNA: TGCGCCAGCAGCTTGGCCAGGAAACAAGAGACCCAGTACTTC
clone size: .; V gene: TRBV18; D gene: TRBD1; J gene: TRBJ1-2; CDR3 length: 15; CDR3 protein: CASSPPDREDYGYTF; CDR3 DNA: TGTGCCAGCTCACCACCGGACAGGGAAGACTATGGCTACACCTTC
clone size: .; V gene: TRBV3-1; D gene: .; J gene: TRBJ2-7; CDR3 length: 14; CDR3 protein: CASSQPPDSYEQYF; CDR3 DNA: TGTGCCAGCAGCCAACCTCCTGACAGCTACGAGCAGTACTTC
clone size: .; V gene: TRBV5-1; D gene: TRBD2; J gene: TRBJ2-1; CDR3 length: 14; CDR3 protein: CASSHGLVLGEQFF; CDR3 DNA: TGCGCCAGCAGCCATGGACTAGTATTGGGTGAGCAGTTCTTC
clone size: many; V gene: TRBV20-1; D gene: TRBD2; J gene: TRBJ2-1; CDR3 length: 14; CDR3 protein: CSALRTGGLYEQFF; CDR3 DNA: TGCAGTGCGCTCCGGACGGGGGGGTTGTATGAGCAGTTCTTC
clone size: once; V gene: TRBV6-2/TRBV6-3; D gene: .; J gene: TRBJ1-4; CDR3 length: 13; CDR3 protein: CASSYSVEEKLFF; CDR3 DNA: TGTGCCAGCAGTTACTCGGTGGAAGAAAAACTGTTTTTT
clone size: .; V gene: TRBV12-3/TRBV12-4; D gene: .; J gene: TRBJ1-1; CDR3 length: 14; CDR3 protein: CASKKVVGNTEAFF; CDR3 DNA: TGTGCCAGCAAAAAGGTAGTCGGGAACACTGAAGCTTTCTTT
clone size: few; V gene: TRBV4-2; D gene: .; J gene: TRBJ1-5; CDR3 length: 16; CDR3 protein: CASSQVQGTQGQPQHF; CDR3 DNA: TGTGCCAGCAGCCAGGTTCAGGGGACCCAGGGACAGCCCCAGCATTTT
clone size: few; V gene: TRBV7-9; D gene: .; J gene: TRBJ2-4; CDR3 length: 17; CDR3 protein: CASSLYLGQRAKNIQYF; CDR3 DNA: TGTGCCAGCAGCTTATATTTGGGGCAGAGGGCCAAAAACATTCAGTACTTC
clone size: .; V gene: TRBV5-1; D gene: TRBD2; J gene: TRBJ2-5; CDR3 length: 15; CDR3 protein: CASSLSRLAQETQYF; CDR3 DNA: TGCGCCAGCAGCTTATCCCGACTAGCCCAAGAGACCCAGTACTTC
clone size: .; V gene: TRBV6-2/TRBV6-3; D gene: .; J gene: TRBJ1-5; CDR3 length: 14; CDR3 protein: CASSWNRDGQPQHF; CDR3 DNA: TGTGCCAGCAGTTGGAACAGGGATGGGCAGCCCCAGCATTTT
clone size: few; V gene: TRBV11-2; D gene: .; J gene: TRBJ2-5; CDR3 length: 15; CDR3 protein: CASSLRPAEGETQYF; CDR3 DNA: TGTGCCAGCAGCCTCCGCCCCGCCGAAGGGGAGACCCAGTACTTC
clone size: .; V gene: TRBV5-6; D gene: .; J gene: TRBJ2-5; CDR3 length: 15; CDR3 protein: CASSMVLALEETQYF; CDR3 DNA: TGTGCCAGCAGCATGGTCCTAGCGTTGGAAGAGACCCAGTACTTC
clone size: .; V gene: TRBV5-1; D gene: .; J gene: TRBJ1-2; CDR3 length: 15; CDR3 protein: CASSAHGSDIYGYTF; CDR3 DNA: TGCGCCAGCAGCGCACACGGATCGGACATCTATGGCTACACCTTC
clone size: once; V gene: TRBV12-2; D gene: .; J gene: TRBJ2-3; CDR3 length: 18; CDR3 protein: CASRPSIGTSGRTDTQYF; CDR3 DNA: TGTGCAAGTCGCCCATCAATCGGGACTAGCGGGAGAACAGATACGCAGTATTTT
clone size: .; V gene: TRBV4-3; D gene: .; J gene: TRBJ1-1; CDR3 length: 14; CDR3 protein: CASSQVGMNTEAFF; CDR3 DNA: TGCGCCAGCAGCCAAGTGGGCATGAACACTGAAGCTTTCTTT
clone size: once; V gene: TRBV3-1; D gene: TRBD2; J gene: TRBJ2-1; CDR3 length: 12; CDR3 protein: CASSPTSGPPSF; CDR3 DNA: TGTGCCAGCAGCCCCACTAGCGGGCCGCCCTCCTTC
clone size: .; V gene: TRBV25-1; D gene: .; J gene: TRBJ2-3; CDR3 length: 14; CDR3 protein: CASSGLHSTDTQYF; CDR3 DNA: TGTGCCAGCAGTGGACTTCATAGCACAGATACGCAGTATTTT
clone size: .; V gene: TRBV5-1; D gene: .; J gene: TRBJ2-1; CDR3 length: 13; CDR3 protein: CASSIPQADSSVF; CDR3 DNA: TGCGCCAGCAGCATACCCCAAGCGGACTCTAGTGTCTTC
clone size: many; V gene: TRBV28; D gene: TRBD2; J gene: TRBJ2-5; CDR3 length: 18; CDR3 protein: CASSSRLAGGPGQETQYF; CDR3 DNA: TGTGCCAGCAGTTCGCGACTAGCGGGAGGGCCCGGTCAAGAGACCCAGTACTTC
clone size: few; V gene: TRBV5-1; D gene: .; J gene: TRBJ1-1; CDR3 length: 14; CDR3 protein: CASSLGKVNTEAFF; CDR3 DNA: TGCGCCTCTAGCTTAGGCAAGGTGAACACTGAAGCTTTCTTT
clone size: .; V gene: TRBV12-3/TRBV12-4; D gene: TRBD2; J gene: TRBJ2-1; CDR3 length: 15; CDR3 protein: CASSLSSGSIGEQFF; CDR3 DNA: TGTGCCAGCAGTTTAAGTAGCGGGAGCATCGGTGAGCAGTTCTTC
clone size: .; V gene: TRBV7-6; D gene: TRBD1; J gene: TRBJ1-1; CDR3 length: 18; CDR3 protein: CASSLMGTGNKRNTEAFF; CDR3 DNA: TGTGCCAGCAGCTTGATGGGGACAGGGAATAAAAGGAACACTGAAGCTTTCTTT
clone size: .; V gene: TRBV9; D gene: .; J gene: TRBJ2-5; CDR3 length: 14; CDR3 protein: CASSVLDTQETQYF; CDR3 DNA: TGTGCCAGCAGCGTCTTAGATACCCAAGAGACCCAGTACTTC
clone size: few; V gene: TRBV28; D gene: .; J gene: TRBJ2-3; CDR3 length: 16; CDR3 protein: CASSPNLDRRTDTQYF; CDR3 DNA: TGTGCCAGCAGCCCCAACTTAGACAGACGCACAGATACGCAGTATTTT
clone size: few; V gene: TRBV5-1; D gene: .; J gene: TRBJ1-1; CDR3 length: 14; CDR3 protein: CASSPSSGGTEAFF; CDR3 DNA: TGCGCCAGCAGCCCGTCCAGTGGTGGGACTGAAGCTTTCTTT
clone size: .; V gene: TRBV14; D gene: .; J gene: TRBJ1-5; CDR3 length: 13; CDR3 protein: CTSSQDSNQPQHF; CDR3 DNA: TGTACCAGCAGCCAAGACAGTAATCAGCCCCAGCATTTT
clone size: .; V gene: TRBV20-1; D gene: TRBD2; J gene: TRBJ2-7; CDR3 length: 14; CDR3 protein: CSARAGGKSYEQYF; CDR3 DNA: TGCAGTGCTAGGGCGGGAGGGAAGTCCTACGAGCAGTACTTC
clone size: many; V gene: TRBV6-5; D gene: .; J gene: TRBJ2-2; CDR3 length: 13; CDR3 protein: CASSSSNTGELFF; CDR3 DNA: .
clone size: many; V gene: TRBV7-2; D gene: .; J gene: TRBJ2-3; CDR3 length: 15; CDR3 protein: CASTPGTMPSDTQYF; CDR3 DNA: TGTGCCAGCACCCCGGGAACTATGCCCTCGGATACGCAGTATTTT
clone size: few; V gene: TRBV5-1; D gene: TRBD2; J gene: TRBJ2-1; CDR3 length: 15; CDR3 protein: CASSLASGSLNEQFF; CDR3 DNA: TGCGCCAGCAGCTTGGCTAGCGGGAGTCTCAATGAGCAGTTCTTC
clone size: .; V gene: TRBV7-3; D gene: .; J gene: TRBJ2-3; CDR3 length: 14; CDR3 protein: CASSVRGSTDTQYF; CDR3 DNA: TGTGCCAGCAGCGTCCGCGGGAGCACAGATACGCAGTATTTT
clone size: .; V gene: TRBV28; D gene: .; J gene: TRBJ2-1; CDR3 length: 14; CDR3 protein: CASSLFTQGKEQFF; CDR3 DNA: TGTGCCAGCAGTTTATTCACCCAGGGGAAGGAGCAGTTCTTC
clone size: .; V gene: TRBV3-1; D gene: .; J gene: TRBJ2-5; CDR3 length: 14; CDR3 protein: CASSQVTGTETQYF; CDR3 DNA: TGTGCCAGCAGCCAAGTAACGGGAACGGAGACCCAGTACTTC
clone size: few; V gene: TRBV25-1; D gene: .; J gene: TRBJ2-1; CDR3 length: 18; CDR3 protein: CASSGHPGHSLSYNEQFF; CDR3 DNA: TGTGCCAGCAGTGGGCATCCGGGACACTCCCTCTCCTACAATGAGCAGTTCTTC
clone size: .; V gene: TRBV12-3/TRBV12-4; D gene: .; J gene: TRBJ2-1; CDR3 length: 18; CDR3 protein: CGSSGGGARGSGYNEQFF; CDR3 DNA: TGTGGCAGCAGTGGGGGCGGGGCCAGGGGGTCGGGCTACAATGAGCAGTTCTTC
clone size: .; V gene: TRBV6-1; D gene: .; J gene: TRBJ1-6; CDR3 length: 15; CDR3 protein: CASRPPTGRNSPLHF; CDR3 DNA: TGTGCCAGCAGACCCCCCACAGGGCGGAATTCACCCCTCCACTTT
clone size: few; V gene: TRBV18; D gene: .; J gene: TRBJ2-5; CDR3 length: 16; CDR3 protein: CASSHEVAAGQETQYF; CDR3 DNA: TGTGCCAGCTCACACGAAGTGGCCGCCGGGCAAGAGACCCAGTACTTC
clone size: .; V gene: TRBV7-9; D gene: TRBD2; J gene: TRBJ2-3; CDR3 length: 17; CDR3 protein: CASSLVLLAGGEDTQYF; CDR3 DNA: TGTGCCAGCAGCTTAGTGTTACTAGCGGGAGGCGAAGATACGCAGTATTTT